The 22 T cell receptor beta chains below all came from one sample that was sequenced in a study of T cells in Graves' hyperthyroidism and ophthalmopathy. Amplification targeted TCR beta CDR3 regions from RNA transcripts. An initial round of RT-PCR targeting the TCR CDR3 relied on the HTBI primer set. TCRdb re-analysed the multiplex PCR reads in MiXCR, keeping a single row per CDR3 protein. The sample records approximately 380,000 distinct CDR3 sequences, approximately 18% being singletons. The sequenced material came from blood. These receptors all come from a man aged 18 to 29 with Graves' ophthalmopathy.

The sample holds many counts of this clonotype. The CDR3 here is CASSSANWDDPYGYTF. CDR3 coding DNA: TGTGCCAGCAGCTCCGCCAACTGGGACGACCCGTATGGCTACACCTTC. J is TRBJ1-2 and V is TRBV13; D may be TRBD1 (5 bases). The CDR3 totals 16 residues. V was clipped by 4 bases and J by 5 bases, with 20 bases between them. From germline, CDR1 is PRHDT and CDR2 FYEKMQ (reference sequence).

This clonotype was counted a few times. The J gene is TRBJ1-2, the V gene TRBV5-1, with D maybe TRBD1 (5 bases). V was pared by 0 bases and J by 6 bases, with 18 bases between. CDR1 is SGHRS, CDR2 YFSETQ, per germline. The CDR3 totals 16 residues. The CDR3: CASSLGANAQGNGYTF. CDR3 nucleotides: TGCGCCAGCAGCTTGGGGGCCAACGCTCAGGGAAATGGCTACACCTTC.

The table lists this clonotype with many counts. The rearrangement links TRBV7-3 to TRBJ2-3, with D tentatively TRBD2 (7 bases). The germline V and J ends were trimmed by 1 base and 5 bases, with 19 bases remaining between them. This CDR3 is built from 17 residues. Per germline, CDR1 SGHTA and CDR2 FQGTGA. CDR3 in amino acids: CASSLMSFGGAGDTQYF. As DNA, the CDR3 is TGTGCCAGCAGCTTAATGTCTTTTGGGGGGGCAGGAGATACGCAGTATTTT.

This clonotype was seen at least ten times. This chain uses TRBV12-3 or TRBV12-4 with TRBJ2-2; D possibly corresponds to TRBD2 (6 bases). Trimming took off 5 bases at V and 8 bases at J, with 6 bases between the two ends. The CDR3 has 11 amino acids. The CDR3 nucleotides read TGTGCCAGCAGTGGGGGGGGGGAGCTGTTTTTT. It encodes CASSGGGELFF.

This clonotype was seen at least ten times. The CDR3 here is CASSPFFWGRDTEAFF. In DNA, the CDR3 is TGTGCCAGCAGTCCCTTTTTCTGGGGGCGGGACACTGAAGCTTTCTTT. This chain connects TRBV27 to TRBJ1-1, with a weak D call TRBD1 (6 bases). V lost 5 bases and J lost 3, with 19 bases in between. This CDR3 is built from 16 residues. Germline V lookup: CDR1 MNHEY, CDR2 SMNVEV (reference sequence).

This clonotype was counted ten times or more. The chain links TRBV11-2 to TRBJ1-1; no clear D gene. V was cut by 7 bases and J by 0 bases, with 12 bases left in between. This CDR3 is 14 amino acids long. Per the germline V gene, CDR1 is SGHAT and CDR2 is FQNNGV. DNA for the CDR3: TGTGCCAGCATCCCTGGGGTCATGAACACTGAAGCTTTCTTT. It yields the protein CASIPGVMNTEAFF.

The table lists this clonotype with many counts. The CDR3 DNA is TGTGCCAGCAGTTTATCGGCCGGGAAGGTCGGTAACTATGGCTACACCTTC. It specifies CASSLSAGKVGNYGYTF. V is TRBV27 and J is TRBJ1-2; D remains ambiguous. V was pared by 0 bases and J by 1 base, with 15 bases between. This CDR3 has 17 residues. Per germline, CDR1 MNHEY and CDR2 SMNVEV (reference sequence).

This clonotype turned up a few times. The chain recombines TRBV12-3 or TRBV12-4 with TRBJ2-5; D may match TRBD1 or TRBD2 (5 bases each). The length of the CDR3 is 13 residues. V lost 6 bases and J lost 5, with 13 bases in between. In DNA form, the CDR3 reads TGTGCCAGCAGATTGGGGGTGGGGGAGACCCAGTACTTC. Translated: CASRLGVGETQYF.

This clonotype has at least ten counts. The chain is built from TRBV7-9 and TRBJ1-1; no clear D gene. Deletions cut 4 bases from V and 8 bases from J, with 14 bases between. CDR1 and CDR2 (germline): SEHNR, FQNEAQ (reference sequence). The CDR3 contains 13 residues. CDR3 residues: CASSYKGREEAFF. The CDR3 nucleotides are TGTGCCAGCAGCTATAAAGGGAGGGAGGAAGCTTTCTTT. Full variable domain (outside the CDR3, taken from reference TRBV7-9 and TRBJ1-1): DTGVSQNPRHKITKRGQNVTFRCDPISEHNRLYWYRQTLGQGPEFLTYFQNEAQLEKSRLLSDRFSAERPKGSFSTLEIQRTEQGDSAMYLCASSYKGREEAFFGQGTRLTVV.

There are many counts of this clonotype. The chain has TRBV5-8 and TRBJ2-3; D is tentatively TRBD1 or TRBD2 (7 bases each). Between the trimmed V and J ends, which lost 4 bases and 2 bases, there was a span of 14 bases. Germline CDR1 is SGHTS and CDR2 is YDEGEE. This CDR3 spans 15 amino acids. The CDR3 region is CASSSGTALTDTQYF. In DNA, the CDR3 is TGTGCCAGCAGCAGCGGGACAGCTCTCACAGATACGCAGTATTTT.

This clonotype was observed a handful of times. The V call is TRBV10-2, the J call TRBJ1-6, with a weak D call TRBD1 (6 bases). The CDR3 is 21 amino acids. The germline V gene has CDR1 WSHSY and CDR2 SAAADI. Trimming pared 5 bases from V and 5 bases from J, leaving 31 bases between. This CDR3 is CASSRGPWQLRRVGNNSPLHF. CDR3 DNA: TGCGCCAGCAGTCGGGGGCCGTGGCAGTTGCGGCGCGTGGGGAATAATTCACCCCTCCACTTT.

This clonotype has a count of ten or more. The J gene is TRBJ1-2, the V gene TRBV7-2, with D perhaps matching TRBD1 (5 bases). V gave up 2 bases and J gave up 7 bases, with 11 bases separating them. CDR3 length: 13 amino acids. Germline V lookup: CDR1 SGHTA, CDR2 FQGNSA. CDR3 loop: CASSLNQGFGYTF. DNA of the CDR3: TGTGCCAGCAGCTTAAACCAGGGATTTGGCTACACCTTC.

In its sample, this clonotype was seen many times. V usage is TRBV5-1 and J usage is TRBJ1-1; D gene uncertain. Germline loops: CDR1 SGHRS, CDR2 YFSETQ. CDR3 length: 14 amino acids. The ends were cut back, 4 bases at V and 1 base at J, with 11 bases in the middle. The CDR3 DNA reads TGCGCCAGCAGCCTAAGGCTGGGGAACACTGAAGCTTTCTTT. Translating it yields CASSLRLGNTEAFF.

CDR3 in DNA: TGCGCCAGCAGACTGGGACTAGCGGGCACAGATACGCAGTATTTT. This translates into CASRLGLAGTDTQYF. The rearrangement joins TRBV5-1 to TRBJ2-3; 11 positions agree with TRBD2. J was trimmed by 1 base and V by 5 bases; bases with no gene match: 3. Germline-derived CDR1 and CDR2 are SGHRS and YFSETQ. The CDR3 covers 15 residues.

The chain is built from TRBV20-1 and TRBJ2-3, with D hard to call. The CDR3 length is 14 residues. CDR1 and CDR2 (germline): DFQATT, SNEGSKA (reference sequence). Deletions cut 6 bases from V and 5 bases from J, with 18 bases between. In DNA form, the CDR3 reads TGCAGTGCCAATCGGGCGACTGGGGTAGATACGCAGTATTTT. Amino acid sequence: CSANRATGVDTQYF.

This clonotype was seen only a few times. The chain is built from TRBV20-1 and TRBJ1-3; D ambiguous. Trimming took 0 bases from V and 0 from J, leaving 9 bases between them. In germline, CDR1 is DFQATT, CDR2 SNEGSKA (reference sequence). The CDR3 is 15 amino acids. CDR3 bases: TGCAGTGCTAGAGACGCTTCATCCTCTGGAAACACCATATATTTT. It codes for CSARDASSSGNTIYF.

This clonotype was observed a handful of times. This chain links TRBV7-6 with TRBJ2-2, with TRBD1 as a possible D gene (5 bases). The CDR3 has 18 amino acids. The germline V and J ends were trimmed by 11 bases and 6 bases, with 31 bases remaining between them. Germline V lookup: CDR1 SGHVS, CDR2 FNYEAQ. The chain's CDR3 is CAFLRTDLAVLGAGELFF. The CDR3 coding sequence is TGTGCCTTCCTCCGCACAGACCTGGCGGTATTAGGGGCCGGGGAGCTGTTTTTT.

This clonotype was observed many times. The chain is built from TRBV7-9 and TRBJ2-1; 8 bases fit TRBD2. Trimming at V came to 5 bases and at J to 7 bases, leaving 19 bases not matched to a gene. Germline values: CDR1 SEHNR, CDR2 FQNEAQ (reference sequence). The CDR3 runs 18 residues. CDR3 loop: CASSTRGTGVAGLNEQFF. CDR3 bases: TGTGCCAGCAGCACAAGAGGAACGGGGGTAGCGGGACTTAATGAGCAGTTCTTC.

The rearrangement uses TRBV9 and TRBJ2-3; perhaps TRBD1 as D (6 bases). The V gene lost 0 bases and the J gene lost 4 bases, with 18 bases spanning the gap. The CDR3 extends over 17 amino acids. Germline V gene sequence: CDR1 SGDLS, CDR2 YYNGEE. The CDR3 spells CASSVEGGGLVADTQYF. DNA for the CDR3: TGTGCCAGCAGCGTAGAAGGGGGTGGGCTAGTGGCAGATACGCAGTATTTT.

In this sample, this clonotype turned up a few times. V usage is TRBV3-1 and J usage is TRBJ1-2; D uncertain. This CDR3 has 14 residues. Trimming left V 3 bases short and J 6 bases short, with 14 bases between. CDR1 is LGHDT, CDR2 YNNKEL, per germline (reference sequence). As DNA, the CDR3 is TGTGCCAGCAGCCAGTCAGAAAGGAGGCATGGCTACACCTTC. This translates into CASSQSERRHGYTF.

This clonotype was observed a few times. The chain is built from TRBV6-1 and TRBJ2-3; 13 bases are a match to TRBD2. Germline loops: CDR1 MNHNS, CDR2 SASEGT. V was pared by 5 bases and J by 2 bases, with 4 bases of the junction left unmatched. This CDR3 spans 16 amino acids. The CDR3 is CASSPTSGGVTDTQYF. The CDR3 coding sequence is TGTGCCAGCAGTCCTACTAGCGGGGGGGTCACAGATACGCAGTATTTT.

This clonotype was seen at least ten times. The chain couples TRBV12-3 or TRBV12-4 to TRBJ1-5; 7 positions agree with TRBD1. The CDR3 is 14 amino acids. The J segment lost 2 bases and the V segment lost 6 bases, leaving 4 bases of the junction unmatched. The CDR3 DNA is TGTGCCAGCAGGGGTACAGGGGGCAATCAGCCCCAGCATTTT. It specifies CASRGTGGNQPQHF.